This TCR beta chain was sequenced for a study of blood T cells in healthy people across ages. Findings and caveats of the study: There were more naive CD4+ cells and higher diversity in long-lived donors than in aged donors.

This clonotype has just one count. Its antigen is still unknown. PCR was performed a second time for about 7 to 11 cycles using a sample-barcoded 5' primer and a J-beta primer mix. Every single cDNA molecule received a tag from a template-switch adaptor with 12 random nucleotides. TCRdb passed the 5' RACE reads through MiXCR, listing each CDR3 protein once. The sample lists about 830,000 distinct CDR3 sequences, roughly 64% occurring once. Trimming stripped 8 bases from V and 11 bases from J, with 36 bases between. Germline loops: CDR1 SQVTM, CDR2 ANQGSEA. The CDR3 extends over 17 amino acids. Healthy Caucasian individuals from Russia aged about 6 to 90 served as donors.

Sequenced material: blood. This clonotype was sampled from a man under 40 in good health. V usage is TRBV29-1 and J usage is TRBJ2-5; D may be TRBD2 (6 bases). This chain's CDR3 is CSFYRPDKGLKLNEQYF. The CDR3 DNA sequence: TGCAGCTTTTACCGCCCGGATAAGGGACTGAAGCTTAATGAGCAGTACTTC.